The text below deals with one T cell receptor beta chain. Its antigen has not been determined. Nothing much larger sits one base from this clone, and base qualities are not available. The sample originates from a study of shared clonotypes between healthy human individuals (dated by TCRdb to the early 2020s). Regarding the complete study: A few men and two women, aged 18 to 49 years, made up the cohort. To increase sequencing depth and limit assay-specific biases, different laboratories used diverse techniques to prepare libraries and sequence TCR repertoires. For each donor, three plates each were used for CD4 naive and CD4 memory, two plates were used for CD8 naive, and one plate was used for CD8 memory. Leukapheresis yielded between about 0.85 and 10 billion PBMCs per donor. To estimate repertoire size and how much clonotype sharing occurs between individuals, the study deeply sequenced the blood TCR repertoires of about five healthy adults.

Here is what the overall study found, with its caveats: Even with the large sequencing depth, rarefaction of the sorted-subset datasets indicated that sequencing was incomplete. Pairwise subsampling led to the expectation that sequencing depth would affect the degree of clonotype sharing among donors. Sampling was restricted to blood, and TCR repertoires in tissues likely differ from the TCR repertoires found in blood. The genetic and exposure-history diversity represented was limited by the small number of donors. When a few donors were compared, the shared fraction of clonotypes was about 5.5% for naive CD4, roughly 3.3% for naive CD8, roughly 2.5% for memory CD4, and about 0.36% for memory CD8. Clonotypes shared by all four sorted-subset donors showed higher generation probabilities than non-shared clonotypes. Naive subsets generally had larger estimated clonotype richness than memory subsets did.

TCR CDR3 regions were amplified from genomic DNA by multiplex PCR using the deep immunoSEQ assay. For each cell subset, the extracted genomic DNA was distributed evenly across all wells of several immunoSEQ 96-well plates, and each plate served as one replicate. For sorted subsets, around 0.2 ug genomic DNA, equal to some 30,000 T cell genomes, was loaded into each replicate PCR. Purified libraries were quantified with a Qubit 3.0 fluorometer, sized on a Bioanalyzer 2100, and re-quantified with the KAPA Library Quantification kit. A separate single-read 150-cycle Illumina NextSeq 550 flow cell was used to sequence each immunoSEQ 96-well plate. As for how the authors treated the data: The immunoSEQ output contained only junctional sequences without quality scores, so filtering could not match that applied to full-length reads. Sequences were annotated with PyIR, a Python wrapper for IgBLAST v1.9, using IMGT germline references to assign V/J genes and CDR3. Reads with weak V/J assignments (E-value above 1e-6), missing CDR3, stop codons, out-of-frame junctions, or ambiguous translated residues were removed. V3J clonotypes were defined as sequences sharing the same inferred V gene, J gene, and CDR3 amino acid sequence. To compute the percentage overlap between repertoires, the number of shared unique clonotypes was divided by the size of the smaller repertoire. RTK rarefaction, the Chao1 estimator, and Recon v2.1 estimates of unobserved clonotypes were used to assess repertoire richness. OLGA was used to compute generation probabilities for all TCRbeta clonotypes that the gDNA method yielded from a handful of donors. Here the immuneACCESS table is served through TCRdb, limited to in-frame sequences with V and J called. Missing clones are a known gap in these copies; in checked studies unresolved V genes cover under half, and the rest lacks a known reason. The V and J calls and clone size come from that table; D and trimming were worked out from the DNA. The sample table records hundreds of thousands of clones; about 95% of these occur just once. The ten largest clones take up 0.06% of the sample.

The CDR3 covers 14 residues, taking in both the cysteine and the phenylalanine. Only the CDR3 part of the read is kept: 42 bases, read in frame from the first base. The germline ends are 16 bases apart after V is trimmed by 5 bases and J by 3 bases. CDR1 and CDR2 are drawn from the germline V gene: SQVTM, ANQGSEA. The donors were healthy, HIV-negative adults who had no recently reported acute infections or vaccinations. Every donor was a Caucasian adult living in Nashville, Tennessee, USA. CD4+ T cells were enriched by magnetic negative selection, after which naive cells were positively selected on CD45RA and the negative fraction was taken as the memory subset. After blood collection by leukapheresis, PBMCs were isolated using Ficoll-Histopaque density gradient centrifugation and then cryopreserved in the vapor phase of liquid nitrogen. Analytical flow cytometry was used to check the purity and quantity of every magnetically sorted T cell population. From each sorted fraction, genomic DNA was isolated and quantified by UV absorbance on a Nanodrop 2000c.

Sequencing was performed on naive CD4+ T cells sorted from blood. This specimen's cell subset or site label, per the study, means: CD45RA+ positively selected. This TCR came from a woman in her thirties in good health. Recombination linked TRBV29-1 to TRBJ1-1, with a tentative D gene TRBD1 over 5 matching bases. CDR3 sequence: CSVRGAGVYTEAFF. Read as DNA, the sequence is TGCAGCGTTAGGGGCGCCGGAGTGTACACTGAAGCTTTCTTT.